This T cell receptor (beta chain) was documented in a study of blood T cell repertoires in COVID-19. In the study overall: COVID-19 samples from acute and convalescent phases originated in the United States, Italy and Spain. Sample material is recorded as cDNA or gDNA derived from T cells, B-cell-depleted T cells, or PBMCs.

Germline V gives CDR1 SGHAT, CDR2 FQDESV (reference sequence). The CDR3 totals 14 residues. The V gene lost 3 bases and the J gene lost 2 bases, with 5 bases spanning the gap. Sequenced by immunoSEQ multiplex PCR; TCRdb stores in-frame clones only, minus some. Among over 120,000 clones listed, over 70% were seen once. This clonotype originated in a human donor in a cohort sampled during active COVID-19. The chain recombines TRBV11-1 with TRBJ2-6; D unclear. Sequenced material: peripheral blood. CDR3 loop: CASSFRAGANVLTF. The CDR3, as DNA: TGTGCCAGCAGCTTTAGAGCTGGGGCCAACGTCCTGACTTTC. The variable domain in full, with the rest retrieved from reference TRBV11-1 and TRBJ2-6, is EAEVAQSPRYKITEKSQAVAFWCDPISGHATLYWYRQILGQGPELLVQFQDESVVDDSQLPKDRFSAERLKGVDSTLKIQPAELGDSAMYLCASSFRAGANVLTFGAGSRLTVL.